Listed below are T cell receptor beta chains from one sample, sequenced in a study of blood T cell repertoires in COVID-19. The method was immunoSEQ multiplex PCR; TCRdb's version includes in-frame clones alone and lacks a portion of them. This sample has approximately 230,000 clones, with roughly four fifths found just once. Input material: peripheral blood. The receptor source for this set is a man at least 80 years old with acute or convalescent COVID-19. Each CDR3 is given with its conserved first and last residue. D genes are given only for firm matches. A row's size may be missing; if present it is once, few, many or a size class.

TRBV6-5	TRBJ1-2	.	.	TGTGCCAGCAGTTACGGCGGGGGAAGCTATGGCTACACCTTC	CASSYGGGSYGYTF
TRBV5-1	TRBJ2-3	.	TRBD1	TGCGCCAGCAGCATAGGTCAGGGGGTCCCAGATACGCAGTATTTT	CASSIGQGVPDTQYF
TRBV2	TRBJ1-1	.	.	TGTGCCAGCAGATCCCAGAACACTGAAGCTTTCTTT	CASRSQNTEAFF
TRBV12-3/TRBV12-4	TRBJ1-5	.	.	TGTGCCAGCGGACAAGGCAATCAGCCCCAGCATTTT	CASGQGNQPQHF
TRBV28	TRBJ1-2	.	TRBD1	TGTGCCAGCAGTTCCGGGACAGGTCTTTCCTCGAACTATGGCTACACCTTC	CASSSGTGLSSNYGYTF
TRBV6-5	TRBJ1-4	.	.	TGTGCCAGCAGTCGTGCGGGGGATAATGAAAAACTGTTTTTT	CASSRAGDNEKLFF
TRBV2	TRBJ2-1	once	.	TGTGCCAGCAGTGAGAAAGGGGTCTATGAGCAGTTCTTC	CASSEKGVYEQFF
TRBV2	TRBJ1-6	.	.	TGTGCCAGCAGCCGAGATGGGGGGTCCTATAATTCACCCCTCCACTTT	CASSRDGGSYNSPLHF
TRBV2	TRBJ2-5	.	TRBD2	TGTGCCAGCAGTGGTGGGAGGGGTTTCCAAGAGACCCAGTACTTC	CASSGGRGFQETQYF
TRBV2	TRBJ2-7	.	TRBD1	TGTGCCAGCAGTTGGGACAGGGGCAACGAGCAGTACTTC	CASSWDRGNEQYF
TRBV6-1	TRBJ1-3	.	.	TGTGCCAGCAGTGTCTCATGGAGACTCTCTGGAAACACCATATATTTT	CASSVSWRLSGNTIYF
TRBV19	TRBJ1-4	.	.	TGTGCCAGTAGTTCCGCGCGGGTAACTAATGAAAAACTGTTTTTT	CASSSARVTNEKLFF
TRBV13	TRBJ2-7	.	TRBD1	TGTGCCAGCAGCCTGGGACAGTCATCTGAGGAGCAGTACTTC	CASSLGQSSEEQYF
TRBV11-3	TRBJ2-3	.	.	TGTGCCAGCAGCTTAGACTATTCGAGAGATACGCAGTATTTT	CASSLDYSRDTQYF
TRBV5-1	TRBJ2-1	.	TRBD2	TGCGCCAGCAGCTCGACTAGCGGGGGTGGTAATGAGCAGTTCTTC	CASSSTSGGGNEQFF
TRBV6-6	TRBJ1-4	.	TRBD1	TGTGCCAGCAGTAGGGGGCAGCCTAATGAAAAACTGTTTTTT	CASSRGQPNEKLFF
TRBV29-1	TRBJ1-2	.	.	TGCAGCGTCGACCGGGACTATTTTAACTATGGCTACACCTTC	CSVDRDYFNYGYTF
TRBV19	TRBJ1-2	.	.	TGTGCCAGTAGTATTGGGCGCCGGGGCTACACCTTC	CASSIGRRGYTF
TRBV9	TRBJ1-3	.	.	TGTGCACAATATTTGGAGGGTACAAGCTCTGGAAACACCATATATTTT	CAQYLEGTSSGNTIYF
TRBV7-8	TRBJ2-6	.	.	TGTGCCAGCAGCTTGGTTCGGAGCTCTGGGGCCAACGTCCTGACTTTC	CASSLVRSSGANVLTF
TRBV6-4	TRBJ2-2	.	.	TGTGCCAGCAGTGTTGAGGGATCCACCGGGGAGCTGTTTTTT	CASSVEGSTGELFF
TRBV24-1	TRBJ1-2	few	.	TGTGCCACCAGTGATAAGGACACTTTCAACGACTATGGCTACACCTTC	CATSDKDTFNDYGYTF
TRBV2	TRBJ2-3	.	TRBD2	TGTGCCAGCAGGGAAAGCGGGGGACACACAGATACGCAGTATTTT	CASRESGGHTDTQYF
TRBV19	TRBJ1-6	.	.	TGTGCCAGTAGTATCCCGGGACAAAATAATTCACCCCTCCACTTT	CASSIPGQNNSPLHF
TRBV3-1/TRBV3-2	TRBJ2-3	.	TRBD2	TGTGCCAGCAGCCAGTCCGCAGTGTCACTAGCGCCCGGGGGAAATACGCAGTATTTT	CASSQSAVSLAPGGNTQYF
TRBV5-1	TRBJ2-3	.	.	TGCGCCAGCAGCCCCGGGGCGCAGGGGACAGATACGCAGTATTTT	CASSPGAQGTDTQYF
TRBV5-1	TRBJ1-2	.	.	TGCGCCAGCAGCCCGTCGGACAGCAATGGCTACACCTTC	CASSPSDSNGYTF
TRBV11-3	TRBJ2-7	.	.	TGTGCCAGCAGCTTCATTGCGGGGGAGCAGTACTTC	CASSFIAGEQYF